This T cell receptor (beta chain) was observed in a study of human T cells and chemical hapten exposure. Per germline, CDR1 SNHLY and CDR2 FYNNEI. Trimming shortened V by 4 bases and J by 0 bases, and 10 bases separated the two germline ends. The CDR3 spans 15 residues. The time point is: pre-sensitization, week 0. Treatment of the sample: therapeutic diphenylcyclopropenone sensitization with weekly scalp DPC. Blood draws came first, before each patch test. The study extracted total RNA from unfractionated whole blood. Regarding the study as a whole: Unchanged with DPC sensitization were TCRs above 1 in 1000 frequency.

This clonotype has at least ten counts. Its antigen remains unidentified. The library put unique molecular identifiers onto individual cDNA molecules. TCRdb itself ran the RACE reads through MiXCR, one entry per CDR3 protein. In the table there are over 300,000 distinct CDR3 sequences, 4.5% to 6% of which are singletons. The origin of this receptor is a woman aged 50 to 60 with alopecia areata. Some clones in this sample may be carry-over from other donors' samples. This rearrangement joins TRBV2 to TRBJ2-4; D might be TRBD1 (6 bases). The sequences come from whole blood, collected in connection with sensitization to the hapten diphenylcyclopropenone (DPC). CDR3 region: CASSGTDTAKNIQYF. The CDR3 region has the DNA TGTGCCAGCAGTGGGACAGATACAGCCAAAAACATTCAGTACTTC.